Each of the 29 T cell receptor beta chains below was sequenced from the same sample in a study of T-cell memory formation after mild COVID-19 (dated by TCRdb to the early 2020s). Libraries were constructed by 5' RACE. The sample was run on an Illumina NovaSeq 6000. TCRdb reworked the public reads: Q25 trimming with fastp, MiXCR clone assembly, productive beta chains retained. Merged by CDR3 protein, the rows form single entries marked with the most common genes and DNA. A total of under 250,000 distinct CDR3 sequences appear in this sample, more than 9% of them only once. The ten largest clones capture 3% of the sample. What was sequenced was PBMCs or a T cell subset sorted from them (not recorded which). These receptors all stem from a man between 18 and 35 years old who had mild COVID-19 (a few samples of this study predate the infection). The sample titles of this study are shuffled in the database, so cell type and time point are left out; the donor was told from shared clones.

J is TRBJ2-7 and V is TRBV2; D gene unclear. The germline V and J ends were trimmed by 8 bases and 4 bases, with 18 bases remaining between them. The CDR3 sequence is 14 residues long. Germline values: CDR1 SNHLY, CDR2 FYNNEI. CDR3 loop: CASRQAIVLYEQYV. For the CDR3, the DNA is TGTGCCAGCCGCCAGGCCATCGTTCTTTACGAGCAGTACGTC.

This chain connects TRBV5-1 to TRBJ2-5; D remains ambiguous. The CDR3 has 12 amino acids. Trimming shortened V by 0 bases and J by 7 bases, and 7 bases separated the two germline ends. From germline, CDR1 is SGHRS and CDR2 YFSETQ. This CDR3 reads CASSLESWTQYF. For the CDR3, the DNA is TGCGCCAGCAGCTTGGAGAGCTGGACCCAGTACTTC.

The V and J genes are TRBV16 and TRBJ1-1, with D perhaps matching TRBD1 (6 bases). This CDR3 has 13 residues. Germline V gives CDR1 KGHSY, CDR2 FQNENV. The V gene lost 4 bases and the J gene lost 5 bases, with 11 bases spanning the gap. The CDR3 sequence: CASSRGGWTEAFF. The CDR3, as DNA: TGTGCCAGCAGCCGAGGGGGTTGGACTGAAGCTTTCTTT.

This clonotype was recorded only once. The V gene is TRBV18, the J gene TRBJ1-1, with D hard to call. CDR1 is KGHSH and CDR2 is LQKENI in the germline V gene. V was cut by 6 bases and J by 4 bases, with 21 bases left in between. The CDR3 is 16 amino acids. CDR3 sequence: CASSPTQEADTTEAFF. In DNA, the CDR3 is TGTGCCAGCTCCCCTACCCAGGAGGCAGACACCACTGAAGCTTTCTTT.

This clonotype showed up just a few times. The rearrangement uses TRBV6-6 and TRBJ1-3; D is ambiguous. The germline gives CDR1 MNHNY, CDR2 SVGAGI (reference sequence). Trimming removed 2 bases at V and 4 bases at J, with 12 bases between. The CDR3 consists of 15 residues. The CDR3 here is CASSYVGEGGNTIYF. The CDR3 coding sequence is TGTGCCAGCAGTTACGTCGGGGAAGGAGGAAACACCATATATTTT.

The genes are TRBV27 and TRBJ2-2, with 7 positions matching TRBD1. This CDR3 region has 15 residues. The germline V gene has CDR1 MNHEY and CDR2 SMNVEV (reference sequence). V lost 6 bases to trimming and J lost 1 base; unmatched junction nucleotides: 5. The CDR3 here is CASRRRTGNTGELFF. CDR3 coding DNA: TGTGCCAGCAGACGACGGACAGGGAACACCGGGGAGCTGTTTTTT.

There are a few counts of this clonotype. The J gene is TRBJ2-2, the V gene TRBV5-6, with D perhaps being TRBD1 or TRBD2 (5 bases each). Germline CDR1 reads SGHDT; CDR2 reads YYEEEE. The CDR3 is made up of 15 amino acids. V was clipped by 6 bases and J by 8 bases, with 20 bases between them. The CDR3 is CASNSRRGVTGELFF. CDR3 DNA sequence: TGTGCCAGCAACTCCCGACGGGGCGTTACTGGGGAGCTGTTTTTT.

This clonotype has only a few counts. The V call is TRBV24-1, the J call TRBJ2-2, with 11 bases that match TRBD1. The germline V gene encodes CDR1 KGHDR and CDR2 SFDVKD. This CDR3 spans 16 amino acids. The V segment lost 7 bases and the J segment 7 bases; nucleotides outside the gene matches: 10. The CDR3 nucleotides are TGTGCCACCAGGGCCGGACAGGGGGCAGCCCGCGGGGAGCTGTTTTTT. Its protein product is CATRAGQGAARGELFF.

The J gene is TRBJ2-3, the V gene TRBV20-1; D uncertain. From germline, CDR1 is DFQATT and CDR2 SNEGSKA (reference sequence). CDR3 length: 13 amino acids. Trimming took 1 base from V and 2 from J, leaving 7 bases between them. CDR3 nucleotides: TGCAGTGCTAGAGGGCCAGACACAGATACGCAGTATTTT. This translates into CSARGPDTDTQYF.

This clonotype has a handful of counts. V usage is TRBV12-3 or TRBV12-4 and J usage is TRBJ1-5; D not certain. Trimming shortened V by 2 bases and J by 0 bases, and 8 bases separated the two germline ends. This CDR3 is built from 15 residues. Here the CDR3 reads CASSLRFYSNQPQHF. CDR3 bases: TGTGCCAGCAGTTTAAGGTTTTATAGCAATCAGCCCCAGCATTTT.

This clonotype was seen only a few times. J is TRBJ2-2 and V is TRBV19; 14 bases are shared with TRBD2. The CDR3 covers 16 residues. The V gene's germline CDR1 is LNHDA and CDR2 SQIVND (reference sequence). With 3 bases clipped from V and 5 bases from J, the junction kept 2 bases outside the gene matches. The CDR3 DNA reads TGTGCCAGTAGTATCGGACTAGCGGGGGGTACCGGGGAGCTGTTTTTT. Translated: CASSIGLAGGTGELFF.

The rearrangement joins TRBV20-1 to TRBJ1-5, with a tentative D call TRBD1 (6 bases). The CDR3 extends over 13 amino acids. The germline gives CDR1 DFQATT, CDR2 SNEGSKA (reference sequence). With 3 bases removed from V and 5 bases from J, the gap between germline ends came to 11 bases. This CDR3 is CSARVDRDQPQHF. The CDR3 region has the DNA TGCAGTGCTAGGGTGGACAGAGATCAGCCCCAGCATTTT.

The chain is built from TRBV20-1 and TRBJ2-5; 15 bases are shared with TRBD2. CDR3 length equals 16 residues. Germline lookup yields CDR1 DFQATT and CDR2 SNEGSKA (reference sequence). With V trimmed by 4 bases and J by 5 bases, 8 bases remained unmatched. CDR3 nucleotides: TGCAGTGCTACCCGGACTAGCGGGGGGGCATCGGAGACCCAGTACTTC. Residues: CSATRTSGGASETQYF.

This clonotype was seen only a few times. The CDR3 protein is CSATRAEAFF. For the CDR3, the DNA is TGCAGTGCTACCCGGGCTGAAGCTTTCTTT. The chain employs TRBV20-1 and TRBJ1-1; no clear D gene. CDR3 length: 10 residues. V shed 4 bases and J shed 6 bases, with 6 bases lying between them. Germline CDR1 is DFQATT and CDR2 is SNEGSKA (reference sequence).

The chain is built from TRBV7-2 and TRBJ1-1; D gene unclear. V was clipped by 3 bases and J by 2 bases, with 10 bases between them. Per the germline V gene, CDR1 is SGHTA and CDR2 is FQGNSA. The CDR3 is 14 amino acids. The CDR3 region is CASSFGRRNTEAFF. As DNA, the CDR3 is TGTGCCAGCAGCTTTGGGCGGAGAAACACTGAAGCTTTCTTT.

V and J are TRBV2 and TRBJ2-7; D is ambiguous. The CDR3 loop spans 12 amino acids. Trimming removed 6 bases from V and 1 base from J, with 7 bases in between. Looked up from germline, CDR1 is SNHLY and CDR2 is FYNNEI. The CDR3 nucleotides read TGTGCCAGCAGGGTGGGGTCCTACGAGCAGTACGTC. Its translation is CASRVGSYEQYV.

This clonotype turned up a few times. V usage is TRBV7-2 and J usage is TRBJ2-5; 9 positions agree with TRBD2. The V gene's germline CDR1 is SGHTA and CDR2 FQGNSA. The J segment lost 2 bases and the V segment lost 3 bases, leaving 4 bases of the junction unmatched. The CDR3 loop spans 15 amino acids. The CDR3 region is CASSFQRGEQETQYF. The CDR3 nucleotides read TGTGCCAGCAGCTTTCAGCGGGGGGAACAAGAGACCCAGTACTTC.

This clonotype was found a few times. This rearrangement joins TRBV5-1 to TRBJ1-4; the D is unclear. CDR3 size: 14 residues. Germline V gene lookup returns CDR1 SGHRS and CDR2 YFSETQ. Trimming took 2 bases from V and 7 from J, leaving 12 bases between them. CDR3 loop: CASSFLPNGEKLFF. As DNA, the CDR3 is TGCGCCAGCAGCTTCCTTCCCAATGGTGAAAAACTGTTTTTT.

V and J are TRBV5-1 and TRBJ1-2; D not certain. Germline V CDR1 and CDR2: SGHRS, YFSETQ. Trimming pared 6 bases from V and 3 bases from J, leaving 12 bases between. There are 13 residues in the CDR3. Here the CDR3 DNA reads TGCGCCAGCACCCTATCTGGAGACTATGGCTACACCTTC. Translating gives CASTLSGDYGYTF.

This clonotype was counted a few times. The chain is built from TRBV5-1 and TRBJ2-3, with D hard to call. Trimming shortened V by 1 base and J by 6 bases, and 15 bases separated the two germline ends. There are 15 residues in the CDR3. Per germline, CDR1 SGHRS and CDR2 YFSETQ. For the CDR3, the DNA is TGCGCCAGCAGCTTGTTAGCCTCGGGTGCCGATACGCAGTATTTT. This translates into CASSLLASGADTQYF.

This clonotype was found a few times. The chain carries TRBV2 and TRBJ2-5; 8 nucleotides line up with TRBD2. The CDR3 loop spans 14 amino acids. Germline loops: CDR1 SNHLY, CDR2 FYNNEI. J was trimmed by 7 bases and V by 4 bases; bases with no gene match: 8. This chain's CDR3 is CASSGAAAGVTQYF. The CDR3 coding sequence is TGTGCCAGCAGTGGGGCAGCAGCGGGGGTGACCCAGTACTTC. The variable domain in full, completed from reference TRBV2 and TRBJ2-5, reads EPEVTQTPSHQVTQMGQEVILRCVPISNHLYFYWYRQILGQKVEFLVSFYNNEISEKSEIFDDQFSVERPDGSNFTLKIRSTKLEDSAMYFCASSGAAAGVTQYFGPGTRLLVL.

This clonotype has just a few counts. The V and J genes are TRBV6-2 or TRBV6-3 and TRBJ2-5; D is ambiguous. Per germline, CDR1 MNHEY and CDR2 SVGEGT. The length of the CDR3 is 14 residues. Trimming stripped 2 bases from V and 1 base from J, with 8 bases between. Here the CDR3 DNA reads TGTGCCAGCAGTTACGCCCTGGCCCAAGAGACCCAGTACTTC. Protein product: CASSYALAQETQYF.

This clonotype appeared many times. This chain connects TRBV4-3 to TRBJ1-2; D is unclear. This CDR3 is built from 14 residues. Deletions cut 0 bases from V and 8 bases from J, with 13 bases between. CDR1 and CDR2 from the germline V gene are LGHNA and YSLEER. The CDR3 sequence: CASSQDISEGGYTF. CDR3 DNA sequence: TGCGCCAGCAGCCAAGATATCTCTGAGGGAGGCTACACCTTC.

The V call is TRBV20-1, the J call TRBJ1-1; D perhaps matches TRBD1 (6 bases). Germline assignment: CDR1 DFQATT and CDR2 SNEGSKA (reference sequence). The ends were cut back, 6 bases at V and 3 bases at J, with 17 bases in the middle. The CDR3 extends over 14 amino acids. The CDR3 DNA follows: TGCAGTGCGGAGGGGGTTTTGGGATACACTGAAGCTTTCTTT. This sequence encodes CSAEGVLGYTEAFF.

V is TRBV6-2 or TRBV6-3 and J is TRBJ2-7; D perhaps matches TRBD2 (5 bases). This CDR3 region has 13 residues. The V and J ends lost 7 bases and 2 bases respectively, with 12 bases between them. Germline V gene lookup returns CDR1 MNHEY and CDR2 SVGEGT. The CDR3 is CASTVGLTYEQYV. CDR3 bases: TGTGCCAGCACCGTCGGACTGACCTACGAGCAGTACGTC.

The J gene is TRBJ1-4, the V gene TRBV6-2 or TRBV6-3; D is ambiguous. There are 12 residues in the CDR3. Germline CDR1 reads MNHEY; CDR2 reads SVGEGT. V lost 5 bases and J 2 bases, leaving 3 bases between the germline ends. The CDR3 protein is CASSRTNEKLFF. For the CDR3, the DNA is TGTGCCAGCAGTAGGACTAATGAAAAACTGTTTTTT.

This clonotype was detected many times. The junction shows a germline mismatch at one end, possibly a read error. The CDR3 sequence: CASSLGDRGTEAFF. CDR3 DNA sequence: TGTGCCAGCAGCTTAGGAGACAGGGGAACTGAAGCTTTCTTT. V and J are TRBV12-3 or TRBV12-4 and TRBJ1-1; 8 positions agree with TRBD1. This CDR3 region has 14 residues.

This clonotype has a handful of counts. V usage is TRBV5-4 and J usage is TRBJ2-3, with 9 bases matching TRBD2. Germline values: CDR1 SGHNT, CDR2 YYREEE (reference sequence). The ends lost 0 bases at V and 1 base at J; junction bases unmatched: 3. This CDR3 comprises 16 residues. Here the CDR3 DNA reads TGTGCCAGCAGCTTGGACCAGCGGGGGGGCACAGATACGCAGTATTTT. It specifies CASSLDQRGGTDTQYF.

This clonotype showed up many times. The chain has TRBV11-2 and TRBJ2-1; 13 bases agree with TRBD2. CDR3 length: 17 amino acids. Germline CDR1 reads SGHAT; CDR2 reads FQNNGV. J gave up 10 bases and V 4 bases, and 13 bases lay outside the gene matches. The CDR3 nucleotides read TGTGCCAGCAGCTACCCCCTACTAGCGGGGGGGCCCCCCGAGCAGTTCTTC. Amino acids: CASSYPLLAGGPPEQFF. Full variable domain (remainder filled in from reference TRBV11-2 and TRBJ2-1): EAGVAQSPRYKIIEKRQSVAFWCNPISGHATLYWYQQILGQGPKLLIQFQNNGVVDDSQLPKDRFSAERLKGVDSTLKIQPAKLEDSAVYLCASSYPLLAGGPPEQFFGPGTRLTVL.